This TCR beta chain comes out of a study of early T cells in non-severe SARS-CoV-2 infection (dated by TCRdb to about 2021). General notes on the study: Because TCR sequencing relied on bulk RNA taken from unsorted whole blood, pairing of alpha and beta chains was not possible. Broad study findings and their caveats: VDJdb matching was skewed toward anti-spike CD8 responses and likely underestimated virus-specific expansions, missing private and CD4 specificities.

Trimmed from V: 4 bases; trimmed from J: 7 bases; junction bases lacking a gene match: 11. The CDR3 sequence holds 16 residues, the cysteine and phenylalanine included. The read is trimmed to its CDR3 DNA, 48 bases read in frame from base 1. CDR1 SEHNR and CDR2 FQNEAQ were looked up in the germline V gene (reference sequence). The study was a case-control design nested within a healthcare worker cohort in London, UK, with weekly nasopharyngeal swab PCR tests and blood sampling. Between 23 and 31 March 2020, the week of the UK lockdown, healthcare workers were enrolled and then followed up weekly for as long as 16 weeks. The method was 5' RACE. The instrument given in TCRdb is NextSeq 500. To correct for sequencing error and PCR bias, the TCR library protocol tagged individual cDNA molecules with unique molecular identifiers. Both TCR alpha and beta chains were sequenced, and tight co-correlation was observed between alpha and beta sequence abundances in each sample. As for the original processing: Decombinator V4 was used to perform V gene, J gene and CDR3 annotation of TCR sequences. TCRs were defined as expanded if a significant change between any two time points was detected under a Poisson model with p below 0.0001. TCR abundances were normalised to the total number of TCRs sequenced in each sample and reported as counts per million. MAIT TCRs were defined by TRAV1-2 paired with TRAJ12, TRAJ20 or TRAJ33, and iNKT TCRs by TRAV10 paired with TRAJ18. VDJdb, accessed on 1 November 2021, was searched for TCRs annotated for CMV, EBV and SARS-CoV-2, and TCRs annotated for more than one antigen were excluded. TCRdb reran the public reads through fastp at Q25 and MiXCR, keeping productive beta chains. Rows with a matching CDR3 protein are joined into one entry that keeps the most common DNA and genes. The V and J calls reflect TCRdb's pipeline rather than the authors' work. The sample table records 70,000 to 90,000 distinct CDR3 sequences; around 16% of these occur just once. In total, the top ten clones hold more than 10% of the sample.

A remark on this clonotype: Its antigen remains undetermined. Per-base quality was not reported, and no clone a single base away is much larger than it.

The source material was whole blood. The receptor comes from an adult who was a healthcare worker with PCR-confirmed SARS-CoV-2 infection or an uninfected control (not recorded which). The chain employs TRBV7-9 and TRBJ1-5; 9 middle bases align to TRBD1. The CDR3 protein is CASSWGYRGRGQPQHF. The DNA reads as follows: TGTGCCAGCAGCTGGGGGTACAGGGGGCGAGGACAGCCCCAGCATTTT.